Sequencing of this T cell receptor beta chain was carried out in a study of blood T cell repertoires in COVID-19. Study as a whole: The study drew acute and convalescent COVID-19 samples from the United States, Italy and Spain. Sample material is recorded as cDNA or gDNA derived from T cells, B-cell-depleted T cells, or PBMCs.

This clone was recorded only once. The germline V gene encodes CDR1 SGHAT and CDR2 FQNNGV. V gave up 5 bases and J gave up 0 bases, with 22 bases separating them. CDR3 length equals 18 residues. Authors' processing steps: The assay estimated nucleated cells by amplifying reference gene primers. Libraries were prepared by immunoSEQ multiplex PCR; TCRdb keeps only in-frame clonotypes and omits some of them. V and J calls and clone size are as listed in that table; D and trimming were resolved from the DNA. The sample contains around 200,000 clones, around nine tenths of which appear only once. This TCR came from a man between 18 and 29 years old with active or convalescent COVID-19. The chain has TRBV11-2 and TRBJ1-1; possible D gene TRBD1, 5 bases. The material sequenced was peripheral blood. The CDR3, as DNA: TGTGCCAGCAGCCGATCACGGGGGTCCACTTTCATGAACACTGAAGCTTTCTTT. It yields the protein CASSRSRGSTFMNTEAFF.